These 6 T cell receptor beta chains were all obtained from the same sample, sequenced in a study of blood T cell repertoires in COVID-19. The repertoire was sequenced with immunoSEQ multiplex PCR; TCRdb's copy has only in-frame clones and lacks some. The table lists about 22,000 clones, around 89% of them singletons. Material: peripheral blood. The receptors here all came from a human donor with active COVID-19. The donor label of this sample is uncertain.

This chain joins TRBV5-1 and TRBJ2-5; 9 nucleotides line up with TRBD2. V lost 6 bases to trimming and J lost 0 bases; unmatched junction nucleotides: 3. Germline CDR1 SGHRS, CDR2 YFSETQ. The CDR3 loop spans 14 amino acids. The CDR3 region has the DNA TGCGCCAGCAACCTAGCGGGGAACCAAGAGACCCAGTACTTC. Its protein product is CASNLAGNQETQYF.

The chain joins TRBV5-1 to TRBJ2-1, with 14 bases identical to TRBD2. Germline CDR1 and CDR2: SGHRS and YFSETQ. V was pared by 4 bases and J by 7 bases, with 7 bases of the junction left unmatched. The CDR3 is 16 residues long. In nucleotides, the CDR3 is TGCGCCAGCAGCCGGCCGGGACTAGCGGGGGTAAATGAGCAGTTCTTC. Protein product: CASSRPGLAGVNEQFF.

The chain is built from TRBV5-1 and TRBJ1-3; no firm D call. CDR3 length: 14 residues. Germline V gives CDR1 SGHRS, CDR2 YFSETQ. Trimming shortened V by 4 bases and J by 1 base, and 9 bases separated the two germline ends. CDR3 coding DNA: TGCGCCAGCAGCACCCCGGTTTCTGGAAACACCATATATTTT. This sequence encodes CASSTPVSGNTIYF.

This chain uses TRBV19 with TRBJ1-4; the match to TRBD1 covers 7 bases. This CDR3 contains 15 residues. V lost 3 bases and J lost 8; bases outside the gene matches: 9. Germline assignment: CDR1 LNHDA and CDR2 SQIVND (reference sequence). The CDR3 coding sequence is TGTGCCAGTAGTATCCTAGGGACAGAAGGAGAAAAACTGTTTTTT. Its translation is CASSILGTEGEKLFF.

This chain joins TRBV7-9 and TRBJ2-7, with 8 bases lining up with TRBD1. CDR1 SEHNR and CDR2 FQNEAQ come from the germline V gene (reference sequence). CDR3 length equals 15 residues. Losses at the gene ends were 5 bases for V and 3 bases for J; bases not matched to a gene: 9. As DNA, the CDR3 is TGTGCCAGCAGCCGAATGGACAGGGCCGTCTACGAGCAGTACTTC. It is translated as CASSRMDRAVYEQYF.

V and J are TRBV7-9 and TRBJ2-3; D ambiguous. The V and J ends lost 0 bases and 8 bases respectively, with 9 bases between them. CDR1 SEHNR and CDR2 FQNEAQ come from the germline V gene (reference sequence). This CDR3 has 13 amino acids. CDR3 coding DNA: TGTGCCAGCAGCTTAGCGAGCACGCGTACGCAGTATTTT. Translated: CASSLASTRTQYF.